These T cell receptor beta chains were read from a single sample in a study of T cells in Graves' hyperthyroidism and ophthalmopathy. TCRdb re-analysed the multiplex PCR reads in MiXCR, keeping a single row per CDR3 protein. The table has more than 350,000 distinct CDR3 sequences, roughly 15% seen once. The sequenced material came from blood. Receptor source: an older woman with Graves' ophthalmopathy. Each CDR3 is given with its conserved first and last residue. D genes are given only for firm matches. Some rows have no size entry. The others give once, few or many, or a class for an expanded clone.

V: TRBV3-1
D: TRBD2
J: TRBJ2-7
size: many
DNA: TGTGCCAGCAGCCAATGGACAGCGGGAGCAAACGAGCAGTACTTC
CDR3: CASSQWTAGANEQYF

V: TRBV20-1
D: .
J: TRBJ1-5
size: many
DNA: TGCAGTGCAGGTGGGTTACAGTATAGCAATCAGCCCCAGCATTTT
CDR3: CSAGGLQYSNQPQHF

V: TRBV6-1
D: TRBD1
J: TRBJ2-1
size: .
DNA: TGTGCCAGCAGTCGACAGGGGGCAATCAATGAGCAGTTCTTC
CDR3: CASSRQGAINEQFF

V: TRBV11-2
D: TRBD1
J: TRBJ2-5
size: many
DNA: TGTGCCAGCAGCCGACAGGGGTGGGAGACCCAGTACTTC
CDR3: CASSRQGWETQYF

V: TRBV3-1
D: TRBD1
J: TRBJ1-4
size: .
DNA: TGTGCCAGCAGGCGAGCCGGGACAGAAAATGAAAAACTGTTTTTT
CDR3: CASRRAGTENEKLFF

V: TRBV5-1
D: .
J: TRBJ2-2
size: .
DNA: TGCGCCAGCAGTGGGTATTTTAACACCGGGGAGCTGTTTTTT
CDR3: CASSGYFNTGELFF

V: TRBV27
D: .
J: TRBJ2-1
size: few
DNA: TGTGCCAGCAGTTTATCGGGCGGGGCCTCCTACAATGAGCAGTTCTTC
CDR3: CASSLSGGASYNEQFF

V: TRBV7-9
D: TRBD2
J: TRBJ2-7
size: many
DNA: TGTGCCAGCAGCGCACCAGGGACTAGCGGCTTGGGCGAGCAGTACTTC
CDR3: CASSAPGTSGLGEQYF

V: TRBV7-3
D: .
J: TRBJ2-3
size: many
DNA: TGTGCCAGCAGCTTAGGAGATGGGATCACTAGCACAGATACGCAGTATTTT
CDR3: CASSLGDGITSTDTQYF

V: TRBV14
D: .
J: TRBJ1-1
size: .
DNA: TGTGCCAGCAGCCAAGATCGGGCCACTGAAGCTTTCTTT
CDR3: CASSQDRATEAFF

V: TRBV5-1
D: TRBD2
J: TRBJ2-1
size: many
DNA: TGCGCCAGCAGGTTGACTAGCGGGGGGAACAACAATGAGCAGTTCTTC
CDR3: CASRLTSGGNNNEQFF

V: TRBV9
D: TRBD2
J: TRBJ2-3
size: many
DNA: TGTGCCAGCAGCGTTTTTAGCGGGAGTGGAGATACGCAGTATTTT
CDR3: CASSVFSGSGDTQYF

V: TRBV2
D: .
J: TRBJ2-7
size: many
DNA: TGTGCCAGCAGTGAAGTACTGCACGAGCAGTACTTC
CDR3: CASSEVLHEQYF

V: TRBV6-1
D: TRBD1
J: TRBJ1-2
size: .
DNA: TGTGCCAGCAGAGGCCCAGGGGGGGTCTATGGCTACACCTTC
CDR3: CASRGPGGVYGYTF

V: TRBV20-1
D: TRBD1
J: TRBJ2-3
size: many
DNA: TGCAGTGCAGAGACAGGGGCTTATAGCACAGATACGCAGTATTTT
CDR3: CSAETGAYSTDTQYF

V: TRBV9
D: .
J: TRBJ2-1
size: few
DNA: TGTGCCAGCAGCGTAGGGGGAGGCTTCCCCTACAATGAGCAGTTCTTC
CDR3: CASSVGGGFPYNEQFF

V: TRBV27
D: .
J: TRBJ2-3
size: few
DNA: TGTGCCAGCAGTATCGACAGAGCCACAGATACGCAGTATTTT
CDR3: CASSIDRATDTQYF

V: TRBV4-1
D: TRBD1
J: TRBJ2-7
size: .
DNA: TGCGCCAGCAGCCCGAAGGGCAGGGGGTTATACGAGCAGTACTTC
CDR3: CASSPKGRGLYEQYF

V: TRBV4-2
D: .
J: TRBJ1-6
size: few
DNA: TGTGCCAGCAGCCAAGGCGAGGGGCGTTCACCCCTCCACTTT
CDR3: CASSQGEGRSPLHF

V: TRBV12-3/TRBV12-4
D: .
J: TRBJ2-3
size: many
DNA: TGTGCCAGCAGTTTTTTTGTCACAGATACGCAGTATTTT
CDR3: CASSFFVTDTQYF

V: TRBV3-1
D: .
J: TRBJ2-5
size: many
DNA: TGTGCCAGCAGCCAAGTAGTCGGGAGCTGGGAGACCCAGTACTTC
CDR3: CASSQVVGSWETQYF